The T cell receptor (beta chain) described here comes from a study of blood T cells in healthy people across ages. V dropped 6 bases and J dropped 2 bases, with 10 bases sitting between them. The CDR3 spans 13 residues. CDR1 ENHRY and CDR2 SYGVKD come from the germline V gene. The donors, all healthy, were Caucasians living in Russia, aged about 6 to 100. A second PCR, run for about 7 to 11 cycles, used a sample-barcoded 5' primer plus a J-beta primer mix. TCRdb re-derived calls from the 5' RACE reads in MiXCR, one entry per CDR3 protein. Among some 700,000 distinct CDR3 sequences listed, roughly 41% were seen once.

The source of this sequence is a woman aged 55-70 years in good health. Sequencing used blood. The V call is TRBV10-3, the J call TRBJ2-5, with a weak D call TRBD1 (6 bases). CDR3 protein: CAISIGQQETQYF. CDR3 sequence (DNA): TGTGCCATCAGCATAGGACAGCAAGAGACCCAGTACTTC.